A single TCR beta chain is shown here with its context. These data are taken from a study of blood T cell repertoires in COVID-19. Across the whole study: The United States, Italy and Spain were the sources of the acute and convalescent COVID-19 samples. T cells, B-cell-depleted T cells, or PBMCs provided the cDNA or gDNA that served as material.

Trimming left V 3 bases short and J 6 bases short, with 15 bases between. Germline V lookup: CDR1 LNHDA, CDR2 SQIVND (reference sequence). CDR3 length: 14 amino acids. In the source study's methods: Amplified reference gene primers provided the basis for estimating nucleated cell counts. The protocol was immunoSEQ multiplex PCR, while the TCRdb copy is restricted to in-frame clones and leaves out a portion. V, J and clone size are taken as reported in that table, and D and trimming were inferred from the DNA itself. The repertoire holds 400,000 or so clones, with more than 75% as singletons. The chain recombines TRBV19 with TRBJ2-7; D may be TRBD2 (5 bases). This sequence was found in a human donor in a cohort sampled during active COVID-19. The specimen was peripheral blood. The CDR3 nucleotides are TGTGCCAGTAGTATCCGGGAAAATCGGCGCGAGCAGTACTTC. Residues: CASSIRENRREQYF.